These T cell receptor beta chains were read from a single sample in a study of cytomegalovirus exposure and HLA in healthy donors. Only in-frame clones appear in the TCRdb table, and some are missing; sequencing was by immunoSEQ multiplex PCR. The table records some 200,000 clones, approximately 70% of them present only once. The sample comprised PBMCs. Receptor source: a woman aged 25 to 39 in good health and CMV-seronegative. The CDR3 runs from the conserved cysteine through the conserved F or W. The order of the fields is clone size, V gene, CDR3 protein. Only some rows state a clone size, as once, few, many or a class for expanded clones.

clone size: .; V gene: TRBV5-6; CDR3 protein: CASSPRQGALGETQYF
clone size: once; V gene: TRBV4-2; CDR3 protein: CASSQGSQDRFPTGELFF
clone size: .; V gene: TRBV2; CDR3 protein: CASMESPGVGNSPLHF
clone size: .; V gene: TRBV19; CDR3 protein: CASTRGSRSGELFF
clone size: many; V gene: TRBV6-1; CDR3 protein: CASEMQTGYTEAFF
clone size: .; V gene: TRBV7-9; CDR3 protein: CASSLGGQFNEKLFF
clone size: .; V gene: TRBV7-9; CDR3 protein: CASSPRRESGNTIYF
clone size: .; V gene: TRBV5-4; CDR3 protein: CASSDGQGPLGGYEQYF
clone size: .; V gene: TRBV5-4; CDR3 protein: CASSRGSSGNTIYF
clone size: few; V gene: TRBV6-6; CDR3 protein: CASRGDRDNYGYTF
clone size: .; V gene: TRBV6-1; CDR3 protein: CASREKMWASNYGYTF
clone size: .; V gene: TRBV30; CDR3 protein: CAWSGQGLVGSQPQHF
clone size: .; V gene: TRBV25-1; CDR3 protein: CASSEYRTGGVHEQYF
clone size: .; V gene: TRBV27; CDR3 protein: CASSLTGQGDYEQYF
clone size: .; V gene: TRBV4-1; CDR3 protein: CASSQGWSGRNNEQFF
clone size: few; V gene: TRBV7-8; CDR3 protein: CASSQAGASYNEQFF
clone size: once; V gene: TRBV18; CDR3 protein: CASSPPGEINYGYTF
clone size: .; V gene: TRBV4-3; CDR3 protein: CASSQDLGPGYEQYF
clone size: once; V gene: TRBV5-6; CDR3 protein: CASSLWRGGRTGELFF
clone size: .; V gene: TRBV7-2; CDR3 protein: CASSLARGRRASYNEQFF
clone size: once; V gene: TRBV25-1; CDR3 protein: CASSGSGRYYEQYF
clone size: .; V gene: TRBV7-2; CDR3 protein: CASTTSRPGGTHYEQYF
clone size: .; V gene: TRBV18; CDR3 protein: CASSRGPTEAFF
clone size: few; V gene: TRBV4-1; CDR3 protein: CASSQVDRGYSNQPQHF
clone size: .; V gene: TRBV11-3; CDR3 protein: CASSPWRGPILEQYF
clone size: .; V gene: TRBV5-6; CDR3 protein: CASSSNRGRATEAFF
clone size: .; V gene: TRBV9; CDR3 protein: CASSVIDPITQYF
clone size: .; V gene: TRBV6-6; CDR3 protein: CASSYGVGASYEQYF
clone size: .; V gene: TRBV5-1; CDR3 protein: CASSPGGPLDTQYF
clone size: .; V gene: TRBV2; CDR3 protein: CASSAPGQYTEAFF
clone size: .; V gene: TRBV7-2; CDR3 protein: CASSQSVDTQYF
clone size: .; V gene: TRBV6-1; CDR3 protein: CASSDEISGNTIYF
clone size: .; V gene: TRBV11-2; CDR3 protein: CASSLGPDRLLYGYTF
clone size: .; V gene: TRBV6-5; CDR3 protein: CASSPKPNTEAFF
clone size: .; V gene: TRBV2; CDR3 protein: CASRRLAGGVSTDTQYF
clone size: .; V gene: TRBV5-6; CDR3 protein: CASTQEVWRGIYEQYF
clone size: .; V gene: TRBV29-1; CDR3 protein: CSVAYQETQYF
clone size: .; V gene: TRBV5-1; CDR3 protein: CASTLFGTGRDEQYF
clone size: .; V gene: TRBV7-3; CDR3 protein: CASSQTGGSTGELFF
clone size: .; V gene: TRBV28; CDR3 protein: CASSLGMPGNEQFF
clone size: .; V gene: TRBV4-2; CDR3 protein: CASSQTGQGRDYGYTF
clone size: .; V gene: TRBV6-5; CDR3 protein: CASSGGGTYEQYF
clone size: once; V gene: TRBV28; CDR3 protein: CASSLSGRTALSNQPQHF
clone size: .; V gene: TRBV5-4; CDR3 protein: CASSSRGLANEKLFF
clone size: .; V gene: TRBV4-2; CDR3 protein: CASSQDLAGGYEQYF
clone size: .; V gene: TRBV7-8; CDR3 protein: CASSLGGGYQPQHF
clone size: .; V gene: TRBV28; CDR3 protein: CASSKPGQASYEQYF